The 31 T cell receptor beta chains below all came from one sample that was sequenced in a study of cytomegalovirus exposure and HLA in healthy donors. Primers included in the PCR were 60 Vbeta and 13 Jbeta primers. TCRdb's copy holds only in-frame clones and misses some; the assay was immunoSEQ multiplex PCR. The sample totals 65,000 to 90,000 clones. The sequenced sample consisted of PBMCs. These receptors all come from a female donor in good health and CMV-seropositive.

The V and J genes are TRBV7-2 and TRBJ1-6; 7 bases are a match to TRBD1. Looked up from germline, CDR1 is SGHTA and CDR2 is FQGNSA. J lost 4 bases, V lost 4 bases, and 13 bases had no gene match. CDR3 length equals 18 residues. The CDR3 DNA reads as TGTGCCAGCAGCTCCAGGACAGGAAAGGCAATTTATAATTCACCCCTCCACTTT. Residues: CASSSRTGKAIYNSPLHF.

Regarding this clone: A junction boundary mismatches the germline segment, possibly from a read error. The J gene is TRBJ2-1, the V gene TRBV29-1, with TRBD1 as a possible D gene (5 bases). Germline loops: CDR1 SQVTM, CDR2 ANQGSEA. This CDR3 region has 14 residues. DNA for the CDR3: TGCAGCGTTAAGGACACAAGCTCCGACAATGAGCAGTTCTTC. This translates into CSVKDTSSDNEQFF.

The chain joins TRBV4-3 to TRBJ2-3; D is ambiguous. CDR1 is LGHNA and CDR2 is YSLEER in the germline V gene. V shed 2 bases and J shed 14 bases, with 20 bases lying between them. The CDR3 consists of 14 residues. The CDR3 bases are TGCGCCAGCAGCCAAAATTCGAAGCTCTCCCCTCTGTATTTT. Translated: CASSQNSKLSPLYF.

The chain employs TRBV4-1 and TRBJ2-7; 9 bases match TRBD2. The CDR3 has 14 residues. Germline loops: CDR1 MGHRA, CDR2 YSYEKL. Unmatched junction bases numbered 5, after V lost 1 base and J lost 7 bases. CDR3 region: CASSQVAGGREQYF. The CDR3 DNA reads TGCGCCAGCAGCCAAGTTGCGGGGGGGCGGGAGCAGTACTTC.

The J gene is TRBJ2-7, the V gene TRBV19; 12 bases align to TRBD1. This CDR3 contains 15 residues. With 2 bases clipped from V and 7 bases from J, the junction kept 6 bases outside the gene matches. Germline-derived CDR1 and CDR2 are LNHDA and SQIVND (reference sequence). CDR3: CASSILGTGGEEQYF. The CDR3 DNA reads TGTGCCAGTAGTATACTAGGGACAGGGGGCGAGGAGCAGTACTTC.

CDR3 bases: TGCGCCAGCAGCCAACGGGACAGGGGACTCTACGAGCAGTACTTC. It codes for CASSQRDRGLYEQYF. The chain recombines TRBV4-1 with TRBJ2-7; 10 positions match TRBD1. J was trimmed by 3 bases and V by 2 bases; bases with no gene match: 4. Germline V CDR1 and CDR2: MGHRA, YSYEKL. This CDR3 comprises 15 residues.

This sequence joins TRBV18 and TRBJ1-1; D remains unclear. The CDR3 extends over 12 amino acids. The V gene lost 4 bases and the J gene lost 1 base, with 4 bases spanning the gap. Germline-derived CDR1 and CDR2 are KGHSH and LQKENI. The CDR3 here is CASSLQNTEAFF. Here the CDR3 DNA reads TGTGCCAGCTCACTCCAGAACACTGAAGCTTTCTTT.

This chain links TRBV29-1 with TRBJ2-3, with TRBD2 as a possible D gene (6 bases). The CDR3 runs to 14 residues. Trimming pared 1 base from V and 2 bases from J, leaving 10 bases between. Germline loops: CDR1 SQVTM, CDR2 ANQGSEA. The CDR3 bases are TGCAGCGTTGAAGGTCAGGGACTCACAGATACGCAGTATTTT. Residues: CSVEGQGLTDTQYF.

This chain uses TRBV6-5 with TRBJ2-1, with D possibly TRBD1 on 5 matching bases. Germline V gene sequence: CDR1 MNHEY, CDR2 SVGAGI. The CDR3 has 15 amino acids. Trimming cost V 3 bases and J 0 bases, with 9 bases left between them. This CDR3 reads CASSYVTASYNEQFF. In DNA, the CDR3 is TGTGCCAGCAGTTATGTGACAGCCTCCTACAATGAGCAGTTCTTC.

The chain joins TRBV5-1 to TRBJ2-1; D might be TRBD1 (6 bases). The CDR3 contains 13 residues. Trimming pared 0 bases from V and 10 bases from J, leaving 11 bases between. Germline lookup yields CDR1 SGHRS and CDR2 YFSETQ. This CDR3 reads CASSLGTGREQFF. The CDR3 DNA is TGCGCCAGCAGCTTGGGTACAGGGCGCGAGCAGTTCTTC.

The CDR3 nucleotides read TGTGCCAGCAGCTCCGGCGGGGGTAAAGAGACCCAGTACTTC. Residues: CASSSGGGKETQYF. The V gene is TRBV7-2, the J gene TRBJ2-5; the match to TRBD2 covers 7 bases. Germline V lookup: CDR1 SGHTA, CDR2 FQGNSA. Trimming cost V 4 bases and J 3 bases; bases outside gene matches: 5. The CDR3 is 14 amino acids. Together with reference TRBV7-2 and TRBJ2-5, the CDR3 gives the full variable domain: GAGVSQSPSNKVTEKGKDVELRCDPISGHTALYWYRQSLGQGLEFLIYFQGNSAPDKSGLPSDRFSAERTGGSVSTLTIQRTQQEDSAVYLCASSSGGGKETQYFGPGTRLLVL.

The V call is TRBV7-8, the J call TRBJ2-7; TRBD2 aligns across 8 bases. Germline lookup yields CDR1 SGHVS and CDR2 FQNEAQ. The V and J ends lost 2 bases and 2 bases, in that order; junction bases with no gene match: 11. The CDR3 contains 17 residues. Here the CDR3 reads CASSLSGGAGVAYEQYF. The DNA of the CDR3 is TGTGCCAGCAGCTTATCGGGGGGAGCGGGAGTAGCCTACGAGCAGTACTTC.

The J gene is TRBJ1-1, the V gene TRBV9; the D is unclear. CDR3 length: 14 amino acids. The V gene lost 4 bases and the J gene lost 1 base, with 11 bases spanning the gap. Germline CDR1 reads SGDLS; CDR2 reads YYNGEE. CDR3 sequence reads: CASSYKAGNTEAFF. CDR3 coding DNA: TGTGCCAGCAGCTACAAAGCAGGGAACACTGAAGCTTTCTTT.

V gene TRBV5-1 combines with J gene TRBJ2-5; D possibly corresponds to TRBD1 (6 bases). Germline CDR1 and CDR2: SGHRS and YFSETQ. The CDR3 covers 15 residues. Trimming took off 0 bases at V and 2 bases at J, with 11 bases between the two ends. CDR3 nucleotide sequence: TGCGCCAGCAGCTTGGCAGTAGACAGGCAAGAGACCCAGTACTTC. The encoded protein is CASSLAVDRQETQYF.

The chain links TRBV5-4 to TRBJ1-2; TRBD1 matches 9 bases. V lost 2 bases and J lost 7; bases outside the gene matches: 9. This CDR3 has 15 amino acids. Per germline, CDR1 SGHNT and CDR2 YYREEE (reference sequence). The CDR3 sequence is CASSFPGTGMSGYTF. CDR3 nucleotide sequence: TGTGCCAGCAGCTTCCCCGGGACAGGGATGAGTGGCTACACCTTC.

The CDR3, as DNA: TGCGCCAGCAGCTTGAGGGGCGACAATCAGCCCCAGCATTTT. Its protein product is CASSLRGDNQPQHF. The chain uses TRBV5-1 and TRBJ1-5; D possibly corresponds to TRBD1 (5 bases). CDR1 and CDR2 (germline): SGHRS, YFSETQ. Trimming cost V 1 base and J 3 bases, with 8 bases left between them. This CDR3 is built from 14 residues.

The gene calls are TRBV6-6 and TRBJ2-3; TRBD2 matches 10 bases. Germline V gene sequence: CDR1 MNHNY, CDR2 SVGAGI (reference sequence). The junction had 7 bases not matched to a gene; V was cut back by 5 bases and J by 5 bases. CDR3 length: 15 residues. The CDR3, as DNA: TGTGCCAGCAGTCGAACTAGCGGGGAAGGAGATACGCAGTATTTT. Translation: CASSRTSGEGDTQYF.

The V gene is TRBV29-1, the J gene TRBJ2-2, with 9 positions matching TRBD2. Germline CDR1 and CDR2: SQVTM and ANQGSEA. V was pared by 4 bases and J by 6 bases, with 12 bases of the junction left unmatched. The CDR3 sequence is 16 residues long. The CDR3 protein is CSVVIPKAGGPGELFF. CDR3 coding DNA: TGCAGCGTTGTAATCCCCAAGGCGGGAGGGCCCGGGGAGCTGTTTTTT.

The genes are TRBV5-4 and TRBJ2-2; TRBD2 matches at 12 bases. Trimming took 4 bases from V and 4 from J; bases not matched to a gene: 2. Germline V lookup: CDR1 SGHNT, CDR2 YYREEE (reference sequence). This CDR3 is 15 amino acids long. The CDR3 loop is CASSLAGGGTGELFF. The DNA for the CDR3 is TGTGCCAGCAGCCTAGCGGGAGGGGGCACCGGGGAGCTGTTTTTT.

V and J are TRBV7-9 and TRBJ1-1, with 7 bases identical to TRBD1. The CDR3 totals 14 residues. J was trimmed by 7 bases and V by 5 bases; bases with no gene match: 10. The germline gives CDR1 SEHNR, CDR2 FQNEAQ (reference sequence). CDR3 region: CASSPGGDSLEAFF. CDR3 sequence (DNA): TGTGCCAGCAGCCCAGGTGGGGACAGCCTTGAAGCTTTCTTT.

J is TRBJ1-4 and V is TRBV19, with D uncertain. V was trimmed by 6 bases and J by 0 bases, leaving 14 bases between them. The CDR3 contains 16 residues. Germline lookup yields CDR1 LNHDA and CDR2 SQIVND (reference sequence). The CDR3 protein is CASSPLPQATNEKLFF. The CDR3 region has the DNA TGTGCCAGTAGCCCACTACCCCAAGCAACTAATGAAAAACTGTTTTTT.

J is TRBJ2-1 and V is TRBV2; D gene ambiguous. Per germline, CDR1 SNHLY and CDR2 FYNNEI. The CDR3 runs 15 residues. Trimming stripped 6 bases from V and 7 bases from J, with 19 bases between. DNA of the CDR3: TGTGCCAGCAGAGCCAGGCTACCCGATTTTAATGAGCAGTTCTTC. Protein: CASRARLPDFNEQFF.

The chain carries TRBV2 and TRBJ2-1, with TRBD2 matching over 12 bases. Per germline, CDR1 SNHLY and CDR2 FYNNEI. Germline trimming cut 8 bases from V and 5 bases from J; bases unmatched to any gene: 7. The CDR3 extends over 15 amino acids. CDR3 sequence reads: CASRFLAGGNNEQFF. The CDR3 DNA follows: TGTGCCAGCCGATTCCTAGCGGGAGGGAACAATGAGCAGTTCTTC.

V and J are TRBV7-2 and TRBJ1-2, with D unclear. CDR1 is SGHTA, CDR2 FQGNSA, per germline. CDR3 length equals 18 residues. Between the trimmed V and J ends, which lost 7 bases and 5 bases, there was a span of 29 bases. Here the CDR3 reads CASTTVRRATEAEYGYTF. For the CDR3, the DNA is TGTGCCAGCACCACAGTCAGGCGGGCCACGGAAGCGGAGTATGGCTACACCTTC.

This chain uses TRBV18 with TRBJ1-1, with 8 bases identical to TRBD1. With V trimmed by 3 bases and J by 4 bases, 4 bases remained unmatched. CDR1 is KGHSH, CDR2 LQKENI, per germline. This CDR3 is 14 amino acids long. In DNA form, the CDR3 reads TGTGCCAGCTCACCCGACAGGGGAGGCACTGAAGCTTTCTTT. This translates into CASSPDRGGTEAFF.

The chain couples TRBV9 to TRBJ2-7; 11 bases align to TRBD2. Germline assignment: CDR1 SGDLS and CDR2 YYNGEE. The CDR3 has 18 amino acids. With 0 bases clipped from V and 5 bases from J, the junction kept 13 bases outside the gene matches. In DNA, the CDR3 is TGTGCCAGCAGCGTAGGGGTTAGCGGGAGGGCGAAGGGCCACGAGCAGTACTTC. It codes for CASSVGVSGRAKGHEQYF.

The rearrangement uses TRBV10-1 and TRBJ2-7; D might be TRBD1 (5 bases). The CDR3 runs to 12 residues. Trimming took off 4 bases at V and 2 bases at J, with 6 bases between the two ends. Per the germline V gene, CDR1 is WNHNN and CDR2 is SYGVQD (reference sequence). CDR3 DNA sequence: TGCGCCAGCAGTGCCAGGGCCTACGAGCAGTACTTC. Its translation: CASSARAYEQYF.

The chain links TRBV2 to TRBJ1-1; TRBD1 matches 9 bases. Germline CDR1 and CDR2: SNHLY and FYNNEI. J lost 4 bases, V lost 8 bases, and 2 bases had no gene match. This CDR3 spans 12 amino acids. The CDR3 reads CASQDRGTEAFF. CDR3 nucleotides: TGTGCCAGCCAGGACAGGGGCACTGAAGCTTTCTTT.

This rearrangement joins TRBV13 to TRBJ2-2, with 12 bases matching TRBD2. From germline, CDR1 is PRHDT and CDR2 FYEKMQ (reference sequence). Trimming took 5 bases from V and 4 from J; bases not matched to a gene: 11. This CDR3 region has 18 residues. In DNA form, the CDR3 reads TGTGCCAGCAGCAAACCGTCGACTAGCGGGAGATCCACCGGGGAGCTGTTTTTT. Protein sequence: CASSKPSTSGRSTGELFF.

The CDR3 DNA follows: TGTGCCAGCAGCTTATACAGGGAAGGCTATGAGCAGTTCTTC. It is translated as CASSLYREGYEQFF. The chain has TRBV7-2 and TRBJ2-1; D is perhaps TRBD1 (6 bases). This CDR3 is built from 14 residues. CDR1 is SGHTA, CDR2 FQGNSA, per germline. Trimming removed 2 bases at V and 8 bases at J, with 13 bases between.

J is TRBJ1-1 and V is TRBV6-5, with 7 nucleotides matching TRBD1. CDR1 is MNHEY and CDR2 is SVGAGI in the germline V gene. CDR3 size: 14 residues. The V gene end was trimmed by 2 bases and the J gene end by 6 bases; junction bases not matched to a gene: 6. The CDR3 DNA reads TGTGCCAGCAGTTACCCAGGGGGGAAATCTGAAGCTTTCTTT. Its translation is CASSYPGGKSEAFF.